These T cell receptor beta chains were read from a single sample in a study of blood T cell repertoires in COVID-19. The protocol was immunoSEQ multiplex PCR, while the TCRdb copy is restricted to in-frame clones and leaves out a portion. The data contain approximately 200,000 clones, more than 70% of them singletons. The sample taken for sequencing was peripheral blood. The receptors were gathered from a woman between 55 and 75 years old with acute or convalescent COVID-19. The CDR3 runs from the conserved cysteine through the conserved F or W. Fields, in order: clone size, CDR3 length, J gene, V gene, D gene, CDR3 protein, CDR3 DNA. D genes are given only for firm matches. Clone size is not always given. Where it is, it says once, few, many or a class for expanded clones.

clone_size: -
cdr3_length: 14
j_call: TRBJ1-1
v_call: TRBV28
d_call: -
cdr3_aa: CASSLGGFGTEAFF
cdr3_nt: TGTGCCAGCAGTTTAGGAGGGTTTGGCACTGAAGCTTTCTTT

clone_size: -
cdr3_length: 17
j_call: TRBJ2-5
v_call: TRBV3-1/TRBV3-2
d_call: -
cdr3_aa: CASSQGLRGGDQETQYF
cdr3_nt: TGTGCCAGCAGCCAAGGTCTTCGGGGTGGGGACCAAGAGACCCAGTACTTC

clone_size: -
cdr3_length: 19
j_call: TRBJ2-1
v_call: TRBV30
d_call: TRBD1
cdr3_aa: CAWSFYRGIREGPGNEQFF
cdr3_nt: TGTGCCTGGAGTTTTTACAGGGGGATAAGAGAGGGGCCGGGTAATGAGCAGTTCTTC

clone_size: -
cdr3_length: 15
j_call: TRBJ2-7
v_call: TRBV28
d_call: TRBD2
cdr3_aa: CASSLLAGGFYEQYF
cdr3_nt: TGTGCCAGCAGTCTTCTAGCGGGGGGTTTCTACGAGCAGTACTTC

clone_size: -
cdr3_length: 16
j_call: TRBJ2-7
v_call: TRBV6-5
d_call: -
cdr3_aa: CASSYSMGEVNYEQYF
cdr3_nt: TGTGCCAGCAGTTACTCGATGGGAGAGGTAAACTACGAGCAGTACTTC

clone_size: -
cdr3_length: 13
j_call: TRBJ1-2
v_call: TRBV5-1
d_call: -
cdr3_aa: CASSPGGAYGYTF
cdr3_nt: TGCGCCAGCAGCCCGGGAGGGGCCTATGGCTACACCTTC

clone_size: once
cdr3_length: 14
j_call: TRBJ1-6
v_call: TRBV6-5
d_call: TRBD1
cdr3_aa: CASTPGQGRSPLHF
cdr3_nt: TGTGCCAGCACCCCGGGACAGGGACGTTCACCCCTCCACTTT

clone_size: once
cdr3_length: 17
j_call: TRBJ2-1
v_call: TRBV4-1
d_call: -
cdr3_aa: CASSRGSTGRTYNEQFF
cdr3_nt: TGCGCCAGCAGCCGCGGTTCGACAGGGAGGACCTACAATGAGCAGTTCTTC

clone_size: -
cdr3_length: 13
j_call: TRBJ1-1
v_call: TRBV2
d_call: -
cdr3_aa: CASISGGTTEAFF
cdr3_nt: TGTGCCAGCATCTCGGGAGGGACGACTGAAGCTTTCTTT

clone_size: -
cdr3_length: 12
j_call: TRBJ2-7
v_call: TRBV28
d_call: -
cdr3_aa: CASMGGPYEQYF
cdr3_nt: TGTGCCAGCATGGGGGGACCCTACGAGCAGTACTTC

clone_size: -
cdr3_length: 18
j_call: TRBJ2-1
v_call: TRBV3-1/TRBV3-2
d_call: TRBD2
cdr3_aa: CASRRGLAGGSSYNEQFF
cdr3_nt: TGTGCCAGCAGACGAGGACTAGCGGGGGGGAGCTCCTACAATGAGCAGTTCTTC

clone_size: -
cdr3_length: 13
j_call: TRBJ1-5
v_call: TRBV10-3
d_call: -
cdr3_aa: CAICRDTNQPQHF
cdr3_nt: TGTGCCATCTGCCGGGACACCAATCAGCCCCAGCATTTT

clone_size: -
cdr3_length: 15
j_call: TRBJ1-2
v_call: TRBV19
d_call: TRBD1
cdr3_aa: CASSGPGQGLYGYTF
cdr3_nt: TGTGCCAGTAGTGGACCGGGACAGGGGTTGTATGGCTACACCTTC

clone_size: few
cdr3_length: 13
j_call: TRBJ1-5
v_call: TRBV19
d_call: -
cdr3_aa: CASSTQGRQPQHF
cdr3_nt: TGTGCCAGTAGTACCCAGGGGCGCCAGCCCCAGCATTTT

clone_size: -
cdr3_length: 19
j_call: TRBJ1-5
v_call: TRBV7-9
d_call: TRBD1
cdr3_aa: CASSPTTLTGVLGNQPQHF
cdr3_nt: TGTGCCAGCAGCCCGACTACGCTCACAGGGGTTCTAGGCAATCAGCCCCAGCATTTT

clone_size: few
cdr3_length: 14
j_call: TRBJ2-5
v_call: TRBV24-1
d_call: -
cdr3_aa: CATSGAGSEETQYF
cdr3_nt: TGTGCCACCAGTGGAGCAGGGTCGGAAGAGACCCAGTACTTC

clone_size: -
cdr3_length: 15
j_call: TRBJ2-7
v_call: TRBV7-2
d_call: -
cdr3_aa: CASSFLDRLRDEQYF
cdr3_nt: TGTGCCAGCAGCTTCTTAGACAGGTTACGGGACGAGCAGTACTTC

clone_size: -
cdr3_length: 16
j_call: TRBJ1-3
v_call: TRBV10-1
d_call: -
cdr3_aa: CASSRYVLGTGNTIYF
cdr3_nt: TGCGCCAGCAGTCGGTATGTCCTCGGGACTGGAAACACCATATATTTT

clone_size: -
cdr3_length: 15
j_call: TRBJ2-5
v_call: TRBV19
d_call: TRBD2
cdr3_aa: CASSKSLAGGETQYF
cdr3_nt: TGTGCCAGTAGTAAATCACTAGCGGGGGGGGAGACCCAGTACTTC

clone_size: -
cdr3_length: 13
j_call: TRBJ1-2
v_call: TRBV5-1
d_call: TRBD1
cdr3_aa: CASSYQGQDGYTF
cdr3_nt: TGCGCCAGCAGCTACCAAGGACAGGATGGCTACACCTTC

clone_size: -
cdr3_length: 16
j_call: TRBJ2-3
v_call: TRBV6-2/TRBV6-3
d_call: -
cdr3_aa: CASSLDGATSTDTQYF
cdr3_nt: TGTGCCAGCAGCCTAGATGGGGCGACTAGCACAGATACGCAGTATTTT

clone_size: -
cdr3_length: 14
j_call: TRBJ1-1
v_call: TRBV18
d_call: TRBD1
cdr3_aa: CASSPGQSNTEAFF
cdr3_nt: TGTGCCAGCTCACCGGGACAGTCTAACACTGAAGCTTTCTTT

clone_size: -
cdr3_length: 12
j_call: TRBJ1-2
v_call: TRBV12-5
d_call: -
cdr3_aa: CASGLVGNGYTF
cdr3_nt: TGTGCTAGTGGTTTGGTGGGCAATGGCTACACCTTC

clone_size: -
cdr3_length: 15
j_call: TRBJ2-2
v_call: TRBV7-2
d_call: -
cdr3_aa: CASSYGGPTTGELFF
cdr3_nt: TGTGCCAGCAGCTACGGGGGGCCTACGACCGGGGAGCTGTTTTTT

clone_size: few
cdr3_length: 14
j_call: TRBJ1-4
v_call: TRBV6-5
d_call: -
cdr3_aa: CASSYGLSNEKLFF
cdr3_nt: TGTGCCAGCAGTTACGGACTCTCTAATGAAAAACTGTTTTTT

clone_size: -
cdr3_length: 16
j_call: TRBJ2-1
v_call: TRBV7-2
d_call: TRBD2
cdr3_aa: CASKPEGRERRNEQFF
cdr3_nt: TGTGCCAGCAAACCGGAGGGGCGGGAGAGGAGGAATGAGCAGTTCTTC

clone_size: -
cdr3_length: 13
j_call: TRBJ1-1
v_call: TRBV7-9
d_call: -
cdr3_aa: CASSRQVRTEAFF
cdr3_nt: TGTGCCAGCAGTCGACAGGTTCGCACTGAAGCTTTCTTT

clone_size: -
cdr3_length: 14
j_call: TRBJ2-7
v_call: TRBV6-5
d_call: TRBD2
cdr3_aa: CASSSGLAGYEQYF
cdr3_nt: TGTGCCAGCAGTTCTGGACTAGCGGGGTACGAGCAGTACTTC

clone_size: -
cdr3_length: 15
j_call: TRBJ2-7
v_call: TRBV11-2
d_call: TRBD2
cdr3_aa: CASSKTSGGTYEQYF
cdr3_nt: TGTGCCAGCAGCAAAACTAGCGGGGGGACGTACGAGCAGTACTTC

clone_size: few
cdr3_length: 14
j_call: TRBJ2-1
v_call: TRBV6-2/TRBV6-3
d_call: -
cdr3_aa: CASSYLRFDNEQFF
cdr3_nt: TGTGCCAGCAGTTACCTCCGTTTTGACAATGAGCAGTTCTTC

clone_size: -
cdr3_length: 16
j_call: TRBJ2-3
v_call: TRBV24-1
d_call: TRBD2
cdr3_aa: CATSALLAGGPDTQYF
cdr3_nt: TGTGCCACCAGTGCTTTACTAGCGGGAGGGCCAGATACGCAGTATTTT